The entry below describes one TCR beta chain. The target antigen is unknown. From germline, CDR1 is MNHEY and CDR2 SMNVEV (reference sequence). Trimming took 6 bases from V and 7 from J, leaving 18 bases between them. The CDR3 consists of 14 residues. Produced via immunoSEQ multiplex PCR; TCRdb's table is partial and in-frame only. The table shows 9,500 to 12,000 clones, with 85% to 90% occurring only once. These data belong to a study of STAT3 mutations in large granular lymphocyte leukemia. Notes on the study in general: In T-cell large granular lymphocyte leukemia, about half of patients showed multiple immunodominant subclonotypes.

This sequence was found in a man older than 75 with T-cell large granular lymphocyte leukemia. Some clones in this sample may be carry-over from other donors' samples. Sequenced: peripheral blood mononuclear cells. V gene TRBV27 combines with J gene TRBJ1-1; no clear D gene. Here the CDR3 DNA reads TGTGCCAGCAGGCCCCTGGTCAGGAGTTTTGAAGCTTTCTTT. Translating it yields CASRPLVRSFEAFF.